This TCR beta chain was found in a study of CD8 T cells in Susac syndrome. Study-level points and caveats: Susac CD8+ cells expanded clonally the most in TEMRA cells and in active patients.

Details on this clonotype: The antigen is unknown.

The RNA input was roughly 0.45 to 1 ug, and it was reverse transcribed with random hexamers. TCRdb re-called the immunoSEQ multiplex PCR reads with MiXCR, one entry per CDR3 protein. Of under 95,000 distinct CDR3 sequences in the sample, just under 95% are singletons; the top ten hold roughly 0.46%. TCR beta was sequenced from blood CD8+ and CD4+ T cells. Negative isolation yielded the CD8+ and CD4+ T cells, while FACS enriched the TEMRA cells. V trimming: 2 bases; J trimming: 9 bases; junction bases outside the gene matches: 9. This CDR3 contains 14 residues. Germline CDR1 and CDR2: GTSNPN and SVGIG (reference sequence).

This TCR was sampled from a human donor with Susac syndrome. The J gene is TRBJ2-1, the V gene TRBV30; 8 bases agree with TRBD1. Sequencing input: CD8+ T cells from PBMCs. This CDR3 reads CAWSSGQGRTEQFF. The CDR3 coding sequence is TGTGCCTGGAGTTCTGGACAGGGCAGGACTGAGCAGTTCTTC.